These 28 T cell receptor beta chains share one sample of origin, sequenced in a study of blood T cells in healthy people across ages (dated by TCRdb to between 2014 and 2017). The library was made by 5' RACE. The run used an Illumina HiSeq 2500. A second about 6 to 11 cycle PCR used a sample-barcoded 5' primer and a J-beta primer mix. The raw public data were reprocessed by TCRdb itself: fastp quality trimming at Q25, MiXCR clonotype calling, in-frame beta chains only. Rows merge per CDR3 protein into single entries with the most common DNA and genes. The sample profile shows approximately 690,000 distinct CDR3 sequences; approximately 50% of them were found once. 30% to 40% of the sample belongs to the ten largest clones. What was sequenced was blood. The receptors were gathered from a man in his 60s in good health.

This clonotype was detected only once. CDR3 sequence reads: CAISEYDYGYTF. CDR3 nucleotides: TGTGCCATCAGTGAGTACGACTATGGCTACACCTTC. V gene TRBV10-3 combines with J gene TRBJ1-2, with no clear D. This CDR3 is built from 12 residues. The germline V gene encodes CDR1 ENHRY and CDR2 SYGVKD. The germline V and J ends were trimmed by 1 base and 3 bases, with 3 bases remaining between them.

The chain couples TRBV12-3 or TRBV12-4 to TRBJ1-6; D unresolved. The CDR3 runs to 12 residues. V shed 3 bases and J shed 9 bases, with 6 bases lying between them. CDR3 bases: TGTGCCAGCAGTTTGGAGATTTCACCCCTCCACTTT. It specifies CASSLEISPLHF.

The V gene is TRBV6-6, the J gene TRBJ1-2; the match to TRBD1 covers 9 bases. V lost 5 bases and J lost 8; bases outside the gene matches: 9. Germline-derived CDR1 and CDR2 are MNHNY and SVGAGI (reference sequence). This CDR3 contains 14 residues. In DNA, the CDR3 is TGTGCCAGCAGTCCCCGGGACAGGGATTGGGGCTACACCTTC. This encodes CASSPRDRDWGYTF.

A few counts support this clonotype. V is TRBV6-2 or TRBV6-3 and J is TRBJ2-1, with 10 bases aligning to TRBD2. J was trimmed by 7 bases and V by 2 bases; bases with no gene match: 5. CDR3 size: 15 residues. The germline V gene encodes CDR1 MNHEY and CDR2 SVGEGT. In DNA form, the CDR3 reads TGTGCCAGCAGTTACGCGGGACTAGCGAAGAATGAGCAGTTCTTC. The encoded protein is CASSYAGLAKNEQFF.

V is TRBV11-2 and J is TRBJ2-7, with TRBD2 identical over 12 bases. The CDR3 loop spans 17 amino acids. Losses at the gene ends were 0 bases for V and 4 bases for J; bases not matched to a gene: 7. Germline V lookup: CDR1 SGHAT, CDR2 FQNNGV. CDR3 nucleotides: TGTGCCAGCAGCTTAGATGCTAGCGGGGGGGGTAGTTACGAGCAGTACTTC. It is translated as CASSLDASGGGSYEQYF. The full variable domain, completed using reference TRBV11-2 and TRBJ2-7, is EAGVAQSPRYKIIEKRQSVAFWCNPISGHATLYWYQQILGQGPKLLIQFQNNGVVDDSQLPKDRFSAERLKGVDSTLKIQPAKLEDSAVYLCASSLDASGGGSYEQYFGPGTRLTVT.

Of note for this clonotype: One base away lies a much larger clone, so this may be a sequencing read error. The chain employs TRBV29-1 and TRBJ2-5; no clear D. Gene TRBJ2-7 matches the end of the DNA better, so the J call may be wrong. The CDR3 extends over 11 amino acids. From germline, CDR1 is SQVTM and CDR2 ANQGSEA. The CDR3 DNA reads TGCAGCGTTTTTCAGCGACACGAGCAGTACTTC. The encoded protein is CSVFQRHEQYF.

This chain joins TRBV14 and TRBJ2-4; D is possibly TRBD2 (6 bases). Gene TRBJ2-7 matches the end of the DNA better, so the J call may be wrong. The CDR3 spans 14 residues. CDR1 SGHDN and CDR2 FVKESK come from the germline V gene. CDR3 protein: CASSQEDYDGEQYF. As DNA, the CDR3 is TGTGCCAGCAGCCAAGAGGACTATGACGGCGAGCAGTACTTC.

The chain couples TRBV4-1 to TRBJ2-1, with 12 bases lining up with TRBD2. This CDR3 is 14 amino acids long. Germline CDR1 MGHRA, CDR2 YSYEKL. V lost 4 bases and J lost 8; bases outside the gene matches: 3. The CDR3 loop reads CASSRLAGVDEQFF. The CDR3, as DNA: TGCGCCAGCAGCCGACTAGCGGGGGTCGATGAGCAGTTCTTC.

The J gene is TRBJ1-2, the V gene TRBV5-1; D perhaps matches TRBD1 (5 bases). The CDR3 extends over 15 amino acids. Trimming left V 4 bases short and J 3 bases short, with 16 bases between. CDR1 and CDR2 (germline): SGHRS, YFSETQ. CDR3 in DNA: TGCGCCAGCAGCCCGGACCTCCCCAGGGACTATGGCTACACCTTC. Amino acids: CASSPDLPRDYGYTF.

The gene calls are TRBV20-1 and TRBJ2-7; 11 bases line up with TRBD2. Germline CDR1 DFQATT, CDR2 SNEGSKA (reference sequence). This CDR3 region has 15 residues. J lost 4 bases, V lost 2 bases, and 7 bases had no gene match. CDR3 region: CSARPRVAGGYEQYF. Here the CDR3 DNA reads TGCAGTGCTAGACCCCGGGTAGCGGGAGGGTACGAGCAGTACTTC.

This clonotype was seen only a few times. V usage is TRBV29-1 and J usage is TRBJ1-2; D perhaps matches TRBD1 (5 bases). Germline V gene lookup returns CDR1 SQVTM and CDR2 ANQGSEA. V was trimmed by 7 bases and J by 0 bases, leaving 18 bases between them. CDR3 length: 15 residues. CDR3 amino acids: CSAGRGGITNYGYTF. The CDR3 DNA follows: TGCAGCGCCGGTCGGGGGGGGATTACTAACTATGGCTACACCTTC.

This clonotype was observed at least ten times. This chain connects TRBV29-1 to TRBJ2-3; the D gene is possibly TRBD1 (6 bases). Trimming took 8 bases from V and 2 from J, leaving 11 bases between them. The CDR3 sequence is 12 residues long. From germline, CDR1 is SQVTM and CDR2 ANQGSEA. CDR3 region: CSIRDNTDTQYF. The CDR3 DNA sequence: TGCAGCATCCGGGACAACACAGATACGCAGTATTTT.

CDR3 in amino acids: CASSQTKPGTGGTDTQYF. CDR3 DNA sequence: TGCGCCAGCAGCCAGACGAAGCCGGGGACAGGGGGCACAGATACGCAGTATTTT. The chain joins TRBV4-1 to TRBJ2-3; 10 positions match TRBD1. CDR1 MGHRA and CDR2 YSYEKL come from the germline V gene. This CDR3 region has 18 residues. V gave up 3 bases and J gave up 1 base; unmatched junction bases: 10.

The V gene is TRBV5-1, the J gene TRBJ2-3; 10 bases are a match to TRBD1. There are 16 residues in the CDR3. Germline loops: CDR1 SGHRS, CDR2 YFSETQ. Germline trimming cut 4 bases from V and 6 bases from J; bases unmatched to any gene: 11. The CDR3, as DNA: TGCGCCAGCAGCGTGACACCGGGACAGGGGCCCGATACGCAGTATTTT. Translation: CASSVTPGQGPDTQYF. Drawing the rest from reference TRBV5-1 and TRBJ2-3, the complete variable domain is KAGVTQTPRYLIKTRGQQVTLSCSPISGHRSVSWYQQTPGQGLQFLFEYFSETQRNKGNFPGRFSGRQFSNSRSEMNVSTLELGDSALYLCASSVTPGQGPDTQYFGPGTRLTVL.

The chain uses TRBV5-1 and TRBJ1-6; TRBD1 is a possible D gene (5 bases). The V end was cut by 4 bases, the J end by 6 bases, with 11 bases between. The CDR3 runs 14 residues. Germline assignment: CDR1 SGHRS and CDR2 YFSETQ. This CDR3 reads CASSVGLINSPLHF. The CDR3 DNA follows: TGCGCCAGCAGCGTGGGACTGATTAATTCACCCCTCCACTTT.

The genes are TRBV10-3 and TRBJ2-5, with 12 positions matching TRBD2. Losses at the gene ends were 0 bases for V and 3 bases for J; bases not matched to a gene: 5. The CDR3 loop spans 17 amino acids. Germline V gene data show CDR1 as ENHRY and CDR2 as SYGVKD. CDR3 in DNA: TGTGCCATCAGTGAGTCTCGACTAGCGGGGGAGGAAGAGACCCAGTACTTC. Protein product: CAISESRLAGEEETQYF.

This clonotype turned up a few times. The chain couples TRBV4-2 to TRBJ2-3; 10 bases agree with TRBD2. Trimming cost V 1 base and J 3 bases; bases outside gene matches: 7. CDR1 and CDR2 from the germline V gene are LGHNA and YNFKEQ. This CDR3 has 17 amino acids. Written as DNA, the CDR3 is TGTGCCAGCAGCCAAGTGGGGAGCGGGGGGGCAACAGATACGCAGTATTTT. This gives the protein CASSQVGSGGATDTQYF.

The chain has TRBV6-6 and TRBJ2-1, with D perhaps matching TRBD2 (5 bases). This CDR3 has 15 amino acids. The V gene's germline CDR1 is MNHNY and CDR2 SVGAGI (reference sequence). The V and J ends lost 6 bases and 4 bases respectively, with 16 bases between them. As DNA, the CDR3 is TGTGCCAGCAGCTTGGGGAGTCGGGGATACAATGAGCAGTTCTTC. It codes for CASSLGSRGYNEQFF.

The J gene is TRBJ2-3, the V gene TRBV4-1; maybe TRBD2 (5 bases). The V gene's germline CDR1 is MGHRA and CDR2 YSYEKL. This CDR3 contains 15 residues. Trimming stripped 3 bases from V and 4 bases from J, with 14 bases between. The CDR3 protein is CASSQRGSLSDTQYF. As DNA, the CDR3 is TGCGCCAGCAGCCAGAGAGGGTCTTTGTCAGATACGCAGTATTTT.

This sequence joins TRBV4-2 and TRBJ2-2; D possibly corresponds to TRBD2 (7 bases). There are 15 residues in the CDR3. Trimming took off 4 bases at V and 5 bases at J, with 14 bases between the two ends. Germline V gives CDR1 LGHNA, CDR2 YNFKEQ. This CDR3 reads CASSRGGDKTGELFF. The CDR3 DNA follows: TGTGCCAGCAGCCGAGGGGGGGACAAGACCGGGGAGCTGTTTTTT.

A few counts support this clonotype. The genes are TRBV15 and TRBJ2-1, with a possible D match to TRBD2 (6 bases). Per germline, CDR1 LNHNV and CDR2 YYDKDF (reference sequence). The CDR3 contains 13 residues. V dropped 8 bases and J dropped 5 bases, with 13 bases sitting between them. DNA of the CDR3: TGTGCCACCCGACGGGACTTAAACAATGAGCAGTTCTTC. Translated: CATRRDLNNEQFF.

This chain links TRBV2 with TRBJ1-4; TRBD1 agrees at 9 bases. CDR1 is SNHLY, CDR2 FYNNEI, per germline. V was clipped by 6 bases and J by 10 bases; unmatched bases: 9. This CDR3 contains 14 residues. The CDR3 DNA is TGTGCCAGCAGAACCGGGACAGGGTCTGCAAAACTGTTTTTT. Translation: CASRTGTGSAKLFF. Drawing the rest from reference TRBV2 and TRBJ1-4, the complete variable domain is EPEVTQTPSHQVTQMGQEVILRCVPISNHLYFYWYRQILGQKVEFLVSFYNNEISEKSEIFDDQFSVERPDGSNFTLKIRSTKLEDSAMYFCASRTGTGSAKLFFGSGTQLSVL.

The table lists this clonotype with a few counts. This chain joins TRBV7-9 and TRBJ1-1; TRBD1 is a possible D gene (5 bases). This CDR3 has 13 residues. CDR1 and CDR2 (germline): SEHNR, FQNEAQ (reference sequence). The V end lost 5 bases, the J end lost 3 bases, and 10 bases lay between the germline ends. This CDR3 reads CASSPAGDTEAFF. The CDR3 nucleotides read TGTGCCAGCAGCCCCGCGGGGGACACTGAAGCTTTCTTT.

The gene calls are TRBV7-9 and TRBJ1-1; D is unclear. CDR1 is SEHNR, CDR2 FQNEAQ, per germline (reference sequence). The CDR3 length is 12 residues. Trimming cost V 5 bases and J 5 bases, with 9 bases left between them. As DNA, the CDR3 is TGTGCCAGCAGCCCTATAGTTACTGAAGCTTTCTTT. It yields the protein CASSPIVTEAFF.

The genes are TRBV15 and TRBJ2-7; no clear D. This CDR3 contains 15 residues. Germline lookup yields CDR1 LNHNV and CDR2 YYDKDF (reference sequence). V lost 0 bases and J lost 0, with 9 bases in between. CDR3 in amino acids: CATSRDLAISYEQYF. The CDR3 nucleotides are TGTGCCACCAGCAGAGATCTGGCTATCTCCTACGAGCAGTACTTC.

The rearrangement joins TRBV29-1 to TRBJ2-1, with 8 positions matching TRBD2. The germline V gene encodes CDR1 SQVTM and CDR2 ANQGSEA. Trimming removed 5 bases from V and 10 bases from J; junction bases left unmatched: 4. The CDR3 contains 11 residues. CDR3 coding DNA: TGCAGCGTTACGGGGGGGTTCGAGCAGTTCTTC. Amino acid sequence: CSVTGGFEQFF.

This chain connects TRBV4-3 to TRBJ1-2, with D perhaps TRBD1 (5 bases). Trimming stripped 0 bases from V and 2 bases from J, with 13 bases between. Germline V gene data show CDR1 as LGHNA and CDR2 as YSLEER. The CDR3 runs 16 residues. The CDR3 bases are TGCGCCAGCAGCCAAGATTTACAGGACGGGAACTATGGCTACACCTTC. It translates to CASSQDLQDGNYGYTF.

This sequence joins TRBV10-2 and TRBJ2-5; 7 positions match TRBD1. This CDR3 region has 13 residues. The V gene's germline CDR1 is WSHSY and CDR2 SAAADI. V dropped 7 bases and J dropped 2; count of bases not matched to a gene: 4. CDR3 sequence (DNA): TGCGCCAGCACCCGGACAGGTCAAGAGACCCAGTACTTC. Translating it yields CASTRTGQETQYF.